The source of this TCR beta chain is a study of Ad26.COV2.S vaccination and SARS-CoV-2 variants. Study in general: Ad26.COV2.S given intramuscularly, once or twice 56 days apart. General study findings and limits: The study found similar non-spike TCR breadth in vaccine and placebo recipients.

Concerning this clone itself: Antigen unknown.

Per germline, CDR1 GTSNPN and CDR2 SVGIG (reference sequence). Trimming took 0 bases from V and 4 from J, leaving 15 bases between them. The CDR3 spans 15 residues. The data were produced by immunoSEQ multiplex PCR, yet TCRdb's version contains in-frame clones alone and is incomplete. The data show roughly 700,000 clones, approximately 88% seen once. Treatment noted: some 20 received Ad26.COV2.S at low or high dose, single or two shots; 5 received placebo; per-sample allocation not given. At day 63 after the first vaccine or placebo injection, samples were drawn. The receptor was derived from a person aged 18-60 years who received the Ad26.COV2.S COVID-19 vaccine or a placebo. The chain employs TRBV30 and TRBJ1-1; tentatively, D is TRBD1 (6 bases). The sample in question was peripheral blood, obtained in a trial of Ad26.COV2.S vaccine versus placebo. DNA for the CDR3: TGTGCCTGGAGTGTAATCCGGGGGCGCGGCACTGAAGCTTTCTTT. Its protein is CAWSVIRGRGTEAFF.